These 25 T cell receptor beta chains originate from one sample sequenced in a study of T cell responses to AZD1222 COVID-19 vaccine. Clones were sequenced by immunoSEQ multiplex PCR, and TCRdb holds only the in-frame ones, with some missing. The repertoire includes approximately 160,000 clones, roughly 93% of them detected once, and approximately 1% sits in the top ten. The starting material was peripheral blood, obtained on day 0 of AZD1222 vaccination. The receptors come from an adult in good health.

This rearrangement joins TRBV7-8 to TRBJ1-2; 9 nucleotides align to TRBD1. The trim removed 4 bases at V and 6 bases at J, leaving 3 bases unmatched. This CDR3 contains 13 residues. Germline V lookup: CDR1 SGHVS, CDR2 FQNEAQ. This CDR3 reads CASSYRQGDGYTF. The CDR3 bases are TGTGCCAGCAGCTATCGACAGGGGGATGGCTACACCTTC.

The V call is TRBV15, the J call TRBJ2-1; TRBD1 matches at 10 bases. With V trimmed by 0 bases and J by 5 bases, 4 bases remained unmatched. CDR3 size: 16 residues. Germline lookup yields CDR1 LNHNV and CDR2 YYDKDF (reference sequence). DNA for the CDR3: TGTGCCACCAGCAGAGATTTGGGGACAGGGGACAATGAGCAGTTCTTC. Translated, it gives CATSRDLGTGDNEQFF.

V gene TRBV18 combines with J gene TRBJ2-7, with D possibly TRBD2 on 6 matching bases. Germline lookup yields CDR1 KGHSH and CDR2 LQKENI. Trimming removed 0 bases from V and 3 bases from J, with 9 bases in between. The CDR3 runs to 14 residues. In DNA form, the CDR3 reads TGTGCCAGCTCACCACCTTACGGGGGCTACGAGCAGTACTTC. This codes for CASSPPYGGYEQYF. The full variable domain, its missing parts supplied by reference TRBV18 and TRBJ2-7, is NAGVMQNPRHLVRRRGQEARLRCSPMKGHSHVYWYRQLPEEGLKFMVYLQKENIIDESGMPKERFSAEFPKEGPSILRIQQVVRGDSAAYFCASSPPYGGYEQYFGPGTRLTVT.

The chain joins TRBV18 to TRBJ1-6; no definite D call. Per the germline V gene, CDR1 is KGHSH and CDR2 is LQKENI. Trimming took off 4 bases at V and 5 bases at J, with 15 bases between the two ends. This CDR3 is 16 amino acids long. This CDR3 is CASSRALWQDNSPLHF. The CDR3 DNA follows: TGTGCCAGCTCACGTGCCCTTTGGCAGGATAATTCACCCCTCCACTTT.

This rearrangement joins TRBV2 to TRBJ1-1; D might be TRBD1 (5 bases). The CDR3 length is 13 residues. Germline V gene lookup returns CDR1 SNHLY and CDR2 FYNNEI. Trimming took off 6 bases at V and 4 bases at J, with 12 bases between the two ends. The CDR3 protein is CASRVRETTEAFF. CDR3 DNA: TGTGCCAGCAGAGTCAGGGAGACCACTGAAGCTTTCTTT.

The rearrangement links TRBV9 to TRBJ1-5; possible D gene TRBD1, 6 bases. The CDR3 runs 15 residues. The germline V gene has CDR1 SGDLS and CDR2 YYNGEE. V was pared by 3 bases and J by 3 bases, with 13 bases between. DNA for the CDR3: TGTGCCAGCAGCGCCCGGCCAGGGGACAATCAGCCCCAGCATTTT. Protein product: CASSARPGDNQPQHF.

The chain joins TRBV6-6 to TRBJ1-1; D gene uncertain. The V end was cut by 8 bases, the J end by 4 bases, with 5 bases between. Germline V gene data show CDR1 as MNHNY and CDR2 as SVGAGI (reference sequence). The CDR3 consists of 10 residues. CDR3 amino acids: CASEGTEAFF. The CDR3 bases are TGTGCCAGCGAGGGCACTGAAGCTTTCTTT.

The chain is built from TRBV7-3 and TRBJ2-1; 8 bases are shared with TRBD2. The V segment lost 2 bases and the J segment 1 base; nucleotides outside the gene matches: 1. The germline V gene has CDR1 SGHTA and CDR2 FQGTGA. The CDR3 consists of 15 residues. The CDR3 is CASSLGGGSYNEQFF. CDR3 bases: TGTGCCAGCAGCTTAGGCGGGGGGTCCTACAATGAGCAGTTCTTC. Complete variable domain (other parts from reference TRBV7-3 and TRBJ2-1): GAGVSQTPSNKVTEKGKYVELRCDPISGHTALYWYRQSLGQGPEFLIYFQGTGAADDSGLPNDRFFAVRPEGSVSTLKIQRTERGDSAVYLCASSLGGGSYNEQFFGPGTRLTVL.

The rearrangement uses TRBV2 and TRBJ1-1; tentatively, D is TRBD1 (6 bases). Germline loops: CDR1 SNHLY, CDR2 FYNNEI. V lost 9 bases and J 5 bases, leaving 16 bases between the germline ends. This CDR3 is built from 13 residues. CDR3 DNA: TGTGCCAGTTTTGGGGGGCGAGGAACTGAAGCTTTCTTT. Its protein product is CASFGGRGTEAFF.

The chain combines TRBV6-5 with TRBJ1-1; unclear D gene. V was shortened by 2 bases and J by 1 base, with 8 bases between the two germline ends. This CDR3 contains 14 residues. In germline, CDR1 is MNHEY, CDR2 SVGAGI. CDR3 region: CASSYGETNTEAFF. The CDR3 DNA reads TGTGCCAGCAGTTACGGAGAGACGAACACTGAAGCTTTCTTT.

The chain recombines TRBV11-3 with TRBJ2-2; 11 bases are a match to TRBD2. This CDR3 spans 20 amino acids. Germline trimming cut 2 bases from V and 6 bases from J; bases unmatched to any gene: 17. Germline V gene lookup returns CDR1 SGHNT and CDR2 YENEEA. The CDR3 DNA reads TGTGCCAGCAGCTTAAATTTGATTTTGACGACTAGCGGGAATTCCGGGGAGCTGTTTTTT. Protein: CASSLNLILTTSGNSGELFF.

CDR3 amino acids: CASSSSQGAQSPLHF. CDR3 in DNA: TGTGCCAGCAGTTCCTCACAGGGGGCGCAGTCACCCCTCCACTTT. This rearrangement joins TRBV6-5 to TRBJ1-6; 9 nucleotides line up with TRBD1. The CDR3 spans 15 residues. Trimming cost V 4 bases and J 10 bases; bases outside gene matches: 8. CDR1 is MNHEY and CDR2 is SVGAGI in the germline V gene.

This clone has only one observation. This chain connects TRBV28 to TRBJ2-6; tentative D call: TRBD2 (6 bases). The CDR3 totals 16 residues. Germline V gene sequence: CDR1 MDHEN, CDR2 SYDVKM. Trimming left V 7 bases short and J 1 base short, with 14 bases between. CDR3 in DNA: TGTGCCAGCAACCTTGGGGGGAATTCTGGGGCCAACGTCCTGACTTTC. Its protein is CASNLGGNSGANVLTF.

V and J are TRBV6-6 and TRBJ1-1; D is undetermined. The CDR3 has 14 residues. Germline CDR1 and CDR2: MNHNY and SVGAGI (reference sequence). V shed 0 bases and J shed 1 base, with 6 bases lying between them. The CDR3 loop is CASSYSGKNTEAFF. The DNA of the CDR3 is TGTGCCAGCAGTTACTCAGGGAAGAACACTGAAGCTTTCTTT.

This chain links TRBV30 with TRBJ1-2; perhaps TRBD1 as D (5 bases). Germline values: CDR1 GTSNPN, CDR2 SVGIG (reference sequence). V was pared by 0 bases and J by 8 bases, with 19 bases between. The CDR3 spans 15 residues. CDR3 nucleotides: TGTGCCTGGAGTGTAGACCCTTTGGGGGTGCGCGGCTACACCTTC. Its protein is CAWSVDPLGVRGYTF.

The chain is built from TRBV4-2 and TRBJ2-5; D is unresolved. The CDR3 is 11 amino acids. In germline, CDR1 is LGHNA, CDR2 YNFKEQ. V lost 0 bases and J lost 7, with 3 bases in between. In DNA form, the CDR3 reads TGTGCCAGCAGCCAAGATAGGACCCAGTACTTC. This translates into CASSQDRTQYF.

Here the CDR3 DNA reads TGTGCCAGCAGGGACAGGGGGCGCGGGTATGGCTACACCTTC. It codes for CASRDRGRGYGYTF. V usage is TRBV6-5 and J usage is TRBJ1-2; 11 bases agree with TRBD1. CDR3 length equals 14 residues. The germline V gene encodes CDR1 MNHEY and CDR2 SVGAGI. Losses at the gene ends were 6 bases for V and 5 bases for J; bases not matched to a gene: 5.

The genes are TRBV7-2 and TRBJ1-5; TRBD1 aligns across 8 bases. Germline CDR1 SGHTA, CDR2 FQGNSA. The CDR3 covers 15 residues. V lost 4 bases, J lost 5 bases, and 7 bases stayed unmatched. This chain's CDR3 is CASSSRGLPYQPQHF. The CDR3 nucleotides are TGTGCCAGCAGCTCCAGGGGGCTACCCTATCAGCCCCAGCATTTT.

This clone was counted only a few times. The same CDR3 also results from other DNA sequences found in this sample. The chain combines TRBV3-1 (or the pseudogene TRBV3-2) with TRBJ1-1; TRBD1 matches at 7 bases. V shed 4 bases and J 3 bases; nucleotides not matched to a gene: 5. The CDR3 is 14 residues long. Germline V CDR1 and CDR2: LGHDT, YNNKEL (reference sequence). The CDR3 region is CASSPQGDHTEAFF. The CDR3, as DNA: TGTGCCAGCAGCCCCCAGGGGGACCACACTGAAGCTTTCTTT.

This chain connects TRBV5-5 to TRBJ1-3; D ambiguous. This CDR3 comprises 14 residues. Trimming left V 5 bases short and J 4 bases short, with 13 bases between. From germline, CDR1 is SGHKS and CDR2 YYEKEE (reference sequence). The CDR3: CASSSDRGGNTIYF. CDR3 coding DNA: TGTGCCAGCAGTTCAGACCGAGGAGGAAACACCATATATTTT.

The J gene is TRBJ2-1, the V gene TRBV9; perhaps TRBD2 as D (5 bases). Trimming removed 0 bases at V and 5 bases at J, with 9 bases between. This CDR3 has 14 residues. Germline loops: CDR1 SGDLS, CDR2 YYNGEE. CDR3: CASSVGGFNNEQFF. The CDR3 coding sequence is TGTGCCAGCAGCGTAGGAGGGTTTAACAATGAGCAGTTCTTC. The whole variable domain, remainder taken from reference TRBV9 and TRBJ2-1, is DSGVTQTPKHLITATGQRVTLRCSPRSGDLSVYWYQQSLDQGLQFLIQYYNGEERAKGNILERFSAQQFPDLHSELNLSSLELGDSALYFCASSVGGFNNEQFFGPGTRLTVL.

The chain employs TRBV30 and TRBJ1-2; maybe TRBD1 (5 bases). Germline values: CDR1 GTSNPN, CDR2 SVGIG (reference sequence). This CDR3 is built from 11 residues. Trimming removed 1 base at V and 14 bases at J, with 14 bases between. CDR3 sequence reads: CAWSDGGGTTF. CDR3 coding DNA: TGTGCCTGGAGTGATGGAGGAGGGACTACCTTC.

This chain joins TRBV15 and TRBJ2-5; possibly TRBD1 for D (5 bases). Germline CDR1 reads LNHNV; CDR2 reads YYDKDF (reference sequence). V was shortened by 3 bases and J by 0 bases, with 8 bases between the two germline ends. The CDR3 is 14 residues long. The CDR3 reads CATSSAGYQETQYF. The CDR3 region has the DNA TGTGCCACCAGCAGCGCAGGGTACCAAGAGACCCAGTACTTC.

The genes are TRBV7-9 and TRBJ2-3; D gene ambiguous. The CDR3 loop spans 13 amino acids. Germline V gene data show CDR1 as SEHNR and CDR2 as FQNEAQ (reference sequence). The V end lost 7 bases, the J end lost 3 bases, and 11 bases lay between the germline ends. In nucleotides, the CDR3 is TGTGCCAGCACCGTCCGAGAGACAGATACGCAGTATTTT. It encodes CASTVRETDTQYF.

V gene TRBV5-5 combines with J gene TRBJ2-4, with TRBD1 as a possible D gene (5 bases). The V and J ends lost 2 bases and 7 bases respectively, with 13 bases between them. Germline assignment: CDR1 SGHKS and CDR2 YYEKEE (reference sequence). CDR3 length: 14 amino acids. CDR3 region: CASSFGPTDNIQYF. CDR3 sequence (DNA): TGTGCCAGCAGCTTCGGCCCGACAGATAACATTCAGTACTTC. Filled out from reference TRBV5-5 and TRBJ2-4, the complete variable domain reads DAGVTQSPTHLIKTRGQQVTLRCSPISGHKSVSWYQQVLGQGPQFIFQYYEKEERGRGNFPDRFSARQFPNYSSELNVNALLLGDSALYLCASSFGPTDNIQYFGAGTRLSVL.